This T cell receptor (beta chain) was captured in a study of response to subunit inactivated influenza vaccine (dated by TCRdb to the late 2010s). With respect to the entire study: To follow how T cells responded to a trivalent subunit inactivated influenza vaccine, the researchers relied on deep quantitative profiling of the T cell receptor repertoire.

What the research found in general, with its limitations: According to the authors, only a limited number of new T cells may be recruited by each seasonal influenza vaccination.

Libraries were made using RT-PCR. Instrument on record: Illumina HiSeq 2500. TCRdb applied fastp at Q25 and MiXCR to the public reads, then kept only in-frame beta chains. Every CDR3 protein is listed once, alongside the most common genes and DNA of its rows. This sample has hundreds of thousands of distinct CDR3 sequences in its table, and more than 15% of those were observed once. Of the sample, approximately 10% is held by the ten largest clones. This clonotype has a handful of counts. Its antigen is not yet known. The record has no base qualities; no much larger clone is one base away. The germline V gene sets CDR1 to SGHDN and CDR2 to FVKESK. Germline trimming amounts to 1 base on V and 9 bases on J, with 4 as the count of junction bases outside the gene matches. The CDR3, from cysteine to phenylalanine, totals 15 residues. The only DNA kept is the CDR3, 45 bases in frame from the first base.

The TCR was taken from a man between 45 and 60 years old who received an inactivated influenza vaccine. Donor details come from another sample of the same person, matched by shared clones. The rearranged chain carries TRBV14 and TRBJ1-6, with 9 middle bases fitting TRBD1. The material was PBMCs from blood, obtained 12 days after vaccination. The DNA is TGTGCCAGCAGCCAAGGGGGGACAGGGATTTCACCCCTCCACTTT. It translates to CASSQGGTGISPLHF. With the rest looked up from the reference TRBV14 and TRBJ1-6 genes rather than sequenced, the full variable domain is EAGVTQFPSHSVIEKGQTVTLRCDPISGHDNLYWYRRVMGKEIKFLLHFVKESKQDESGMPNNRFLAERTGGTYSTLKVQPAELEDSGVYFCASSQGGTGISPLHFGNGTRLTVT.